The next 21 T cell receptor beta chains were all read from a single sample in a study of Ad26.COV2.S vaccination and SARS-CoV-2 variants. As for treatment: over 15 received Ad26.COV2.S at low or high dose, single or two shots; roughly five received placebo; per-sample allocation not given. Samples came from day 63 after the first vaccine or placebo injection. Data came from immunoSEQ multiplex PCR; TCRdb stores just in-frame clones and leaves some out. The sample holds some 330,000 clones, 90% seen once. The material was peripheral blood, obtained in a trial of Ad26.COV2.S vaccine versus placebo. These receptors all stem from a person between 18 and 65 years old who received the Ad26.COV2.S COVID-19 vaccine or a placebo.

This chain joins TRBV13 and TRBJ1-1, with a possible D match to TRBD1 (5 bases). Trimming removed 2 bases at V and 11 bases at J, with 18 bases between. This CDR3 is built from 14 residues. CDR1 and CDR2 from the germline V gene are PRHDT and FYEKMQ (reference sequence). CDR3 sequence (DNA): TGTGCCAGCAGCTTAACCCCTAGAGGGGAAGCGGCTTTCTTT. Protein product: CASSLTPRGEAAFF.

The rearrangement links TRBV6-5 to TRBJ2-2; possible D gene TRBD2, 6 bases. The germline gives CDR1 MNHEY, CDR2 SVGAGI. CDR3 length: 14 amino acids. The V gene lost 10 bases and the J gene lost 0 bases, with 12 bases spanning the gap. CDR3: CAIGTPPNTGELFF. The CDR3 nucleotides read TGTGCCATTGGGACTCCGCCGAACACCGGGGAGCTGTTTTTT.

The chain joins TRBV28 to TRBJ1-5, with D maybe TRBD1 (6 bases). CDR1 MDHEN and CDR2 SYDVKM come from the germline V gene. CDR3 length: 13 amino acids. V lost 6 bases to trimming and J lost 3 bases, with 9 bases between them. The CDR3 sequence: CASSQGLNQPQHF. The CDR3 nucleotides are TGTGCCAGCAGCCAGGGGCTCAATCAGCCCCAGCATTTT.

The chain links TRBV6-5 to TRBJ1-1, with D perhaps TRBD1 (6 bases). Germline V gene sequence: CDR1 MNHEY, CDR2 SVGAGI. V was clipped by 4 bases and J by 11 bases, with 8 bases between them. The CDR3 totals 10 residues. The CDR3 here is CASSLTGAFF. The CDR3, as DNA: TGTGCCAGCAGTTTGACAGGCGCTTTCTTT.

The chain links TRBV29-1 to TRBJ2-1, with TRBD1 matching over 8 bases. V trimming: 6 bases; J trimming: 2 bases; junction bases outside the gene matches: 3. CDR3 size: 13 residues. The germline V gene encodes CDR1 SQVTM and CDR2 ANQGSEA. CDR3 in amino acids: CSVPDRAYNEQFF. For the CDR3, the DNA is TGCAGCGTACCGGACAGGGCCTACAATGAGCAGTTCTTC.

This chain uses TRBV7-9 with TRBJ1-1, with a possible D match to TRBD1 (5 bases). V lost 5 bases to trimming and J lost 6 bases, with 10 bases between them. Germline V gene sequence: CDR1 SEHNR, CDR2 FQNEAQ (reference sequence). The CDR3 covers 12 residues. DNA of the CDR3: TGTGCCAGCAGCGGTCAGGGTCCTGAAGCTTTCTTT. Translating gives CASSGQGPEAFF. Combining the CDR3 with reference TRBV7-9 and TRBJ1-1 gives the whole variable domain DTGVSQNPRHKITKRGQNVTFRCDPISEHNRLYWYRQTLGQGPEFLTYFQNEAQLEKSRLLSDRFSAERPKGSFSTLEIQRTEQGDSAMYLCASSGQGPEAFFGQGTRLTVV.

The chain has TRBV4-3 and TRBJ2-7; tentative D call: TRBD2 (5 bases). V lost 3 bases to trimming and J lost 3 bases, with 21 bases between them. There are 17 residues in the CDR3. Germline CDR1 LGHNA, CDR2 YSLEER. The CDR3 DNA follows: TGCGCCAGCAGCCATAAGACGGAGCGGAACACTGACTACGAGCAGTACGTC. Its protein is CASSHKTERNTDYEQYV.

The chain recombines TRBV24-1 with TRBJ2-1, with TRBD2 matching over 7 bases. Germline V CDR1 and CDR2: KGHDR, SFDVKD. The CDR3 covers 16 residues. V shed 4 bases and J 4 bases; nucleotides not matched to a gene: 9. For the CDR3, the DNA is TGTGCCACCAGTGACTCAGGGCCGGGGGGTTACAATGAGCAGTTCTTC. Its protein is CATSDSGPGGYNEQFF.

CDR3 sequence reads: CATSDSEPGINYNEQFF. CDR3 sequence (DNA): TGTGCCACCAGTGATTCGGAACCGGGAATTAACTACAATGAGCAGTTCTTC. V usage is TRBV24-1 and J usage is TRBJ2-1; D might be TRBD2 (5 bases). Germline-derived CDR1 and CDR2 are KGHDR and SFDVKD. The CDR3 totals 17 residues. Deletions cut 2 bases from V and 3 bases from J, with 16 bases between.

This chain joins TRBV7-8 and TRBJ1-6; D remains unclear. The CDR3 totals 16 residues. The germline V gene has CDR1 SGHVS and CDR2 FQNEAQ. With 5 bases removed from V and 3 bases from J, the gap between germline ends came to 14 bases. CDR3 sequence: CASSTRWVIYNSPLHF. Written as DNA, the CDR3 is TGTGCCAGCAGCACAAGATGGGTCATCTATAATTCACCCCTCCACTTT.

This clone was counted a few times. The chain combines TRBV19 with TRBJ1-1; D is possibly TRBD1 (5 bases). CDR3 length: 14 residues. V gave up 3 bases and J gave up 6 bases, with 14 bases separating them. Germline CDR1 LNHDA, CDR2 SQIVND (reference sequence). CDR3 nucleotides: TGTGCCAGTAGTATCTACTCCGACAGCCCTGAAGCTTTCTTT. Its translation is CASSIYSDSPEAFF.

The chain uses TRBV6-2 or TRBV6-3 and TRBJ2-7, with 8 bases lining up with TRBD2. This CDR3 region has 16 residues. Unmatched junction bases numbered 13, after V lost 5 bases and J lost 4 bases. Germline CDR1 is MNHEY and CDR2 is SVGEGT. In DNA, the CDR3 is TGTGCCAGCAGTACGGGACTAGTAGCCTTATTGTACGAGCAGTACGTC. Residues: CASSTGLVALLYEQYV.

The rearrangement joins TRBV2 to TRBJ1-3; D not resolved. The CDR3 extends over 15 amino acids. Trimming removed 2 bases from V and 0 bases from J, with 8 bases in between. Per germline, CDR1 SNHLY and CDR2 FYNNEI. The CDR3 DNA reads as TGTGCCAGCAGTGAAAACACCCGCTCTGGAAACACCATATATTTT. Encoded protein: CASSENTRSGNTIYF. Full variable domain (rest looked up from reference TRBV2 and TRBJ1-3): EPEVTQTPSHQVTQMGQEVILRCVPISNHLYFYWYRQILGQKVEFLVSFYNNEISEKSEIFDDQFSVERPDGSNFTLKIRSTKLEDSAMYFCASSENTRSGNTIYFGEGSWLTVV.

This chain joins TRBV28 and TRBJ1-2, with a possible D match to TRBD1 (5 bases). The V gene's germline CDR1 is MDHEN and CDR2 SYDVKM. The ends were cut back, 7 bases at V and 4 bases at J, with 10 bases in the middle. CDR3 length equals 12 residues. CDR3 in amino acids: CASTFQGYGYTF. The CDR3 coding sequence is TGTGCCAGCACCTTCCAGGGCTATGGCTACACCTTC.

This clone was recorded only once. V gene TRBV2 combines with J gene TRBJ1-1; no clear D gene. Germline V CDR1 and CDR2: SNHLY, FYNNEI. The CDR3 runs 11 residues. Trimming left V 8 bases short and J 0 bases short, with 4 bases between. The CDR3 DNA reads as TGTGCCAGCTCCATGAACACTGAAGCTTTCTTT. Its translation: CASSMNTEAFF.

The J gene is TRBJ2-5, the V gene TRBV6-5, with 10 positions matching TRBD2. CDR3 length: 13 amino acids. CDR1 MNHEY and CDR2 SVGAGI come from the germline V gene. Trimming cost V 8 bases and J 2 bases; bases outside gene matches: 2. The CDR3 reads CASPGLAQETQYF. The CDR3 bases are TGTGCCAGCCCGGGACTAGCGCAAGAGACCCAGTACTTC.

The chain couples TRBV18 to TRBJ2-2; TRBD1 is a possible D gene (5 bases). The CDR3 length is 15 residues. Trimming shortened V by 3 bases and J by 5 bases, and 13 bases separated the two germline ends. Germline CDR1 reads KGHSH; CDR2 reads LQKENI. The CDR3 nucleotides are TGTGCCAGCTCACCTGGGGCGCAGGGAACCGGGGAGCTGTTTTTT. Protein: CASSPGAQGTGELFF.

This rearrangement joins TRBV5-1 to TRBJ1-5, with 7 bases aligning to TRBD1. V lost 4 bases to trimming and J lost 3 bases; unmatched junction nucleotides: 7. Germline V gene lookup returns CDR1 SGHRS and CDR2 YFSETQ. The CDR3 runs 15 residues. CDR3 sequence (DNA): TGCGCCAGCAGCGCCGGGACAGCTTCCAATCAGCCCCAGCATTTT. Protein: CASSAGTASNQPQHF.

This chain links TRBV7-2 with TRBJ1-1, with D uncertain. Germline V gene sequence: CDR1 SGHTA, CDR2 FQGNSA. V shed 1 base and J shed 5 bases, with 14 bases lying between them. This CDR3 comprises 15 residues. CDR3 DNA sequence: TGTGCCAGCAGCTTAGTCCGGGGAGGAGGAACTGAAGCTTTCTTT. Translated: CASSLVRGGGTEAFF.

The chain joins TRBV24-1 to TRBJ2-2; no clear D gene. The germline V gene encodes CDR1 KGHDR and CDR2 SFDVKD. The V end lost 7 bases, the J end lost 0 bases, and 5 bases lay between the germline ends. The CDR3 contains 13 residues. The CDR3 spells CATRAANTGELFF. The CDR3 nucleotides read TGTGCCACCAGGGCGGCGAACACCGGGGAGCTGTTTTTT.

The rearrangement joins TRBV6-5 to TRBJ1-2; D gene uncertain. Germline V CDR1 and CDR2: MNHEY, SVGAGI. Trimming left V 5 bases short and J 10 bases short, with 11 bases between. CDR3 length: 11 amino acids. The CDR3 loop is CASSQNRAYTF. The CDR3 bases are TGTGCCAGCAGTCAAAACAGAGCCTACACCTTC.